The 21 T cell receptor beta chains below all came from one sample that was sequenced in a study of blood T cell repertoires in COVID-19. Sequencing used immunoSEQ multiplex PCR; TCRdb keeps in-frame clones, though not all of them. The sample consists of under 300,000 clones, 85% to 90% of them appearing once. Material: peripheral blood. Every receptor here comes from an older woman with COVID-19, enrolled during active disease.

The chain combines TRBV19 with TRBJ1-3, with D tentatively TRBD1 (6 bases). Trimming shortened V by 3 bases and J by 2 bases, and 8 bases separated the two germline ends. This CDR3 region has 14 residues. Germline values: CDR1 LNHDA, CDR2 SQIVND (reference sequence). The CDR3 region is CASSIGTPGNTIYF. CDR3 sequence (DNA): TGTGCCAGTAGTATCGGGACACCTGGAAACACCATATATTTT.

This chain connects TRBV5-6 to TRBJ2-1; TRBD1 agrees at 7 bases. CDR3 size: 14 residues. Germline CDR1 is SGHDT and CDR2 is YYEEEE. After removal of 0 bases from V and 10 bases from J, the junction contained 7 bases not matched to a gene. CDR3 sequence (DNA): TGTGCCAGCAGCTTGGAGAGAGGGGACAGCGAGCAGTTCTTC. Amino acid sequence: CASSLERGDSEQFF.

V is TRBV9 and J is TRBJ1-1; the match to TRBD1 covers 9 bases. There are 14 residues in the CDR3. V shed 3 bases, J shed 7 bases, and the junction held 7 bases outside the gene matches. Germline V lookup: CDR1 SGDLS, CDR2 YYNGEE. CDR3 sequence reads: CASSAHRGQDEAFF. Written as DNA, the CDR3 is TGTGCCAGCAGCGCCCACAGGGGGCAGGATGAAGCTTTCTTT.

V gene TRBV4-3 combines with J gene TRBJ1-2, with 7 bases aligning to TRBD1. V was pared by 6 bases and J by 4 bases, with 5 bases of the junction left unmatched. Germline loops: CDR1 LGHNA, CDR2 YSLEER. CDR3 length equals 13 residues. The CDR3 is CASRRQGGYGYTF. The CDR3, as DNA: TGCGCCAGCAGGAGACAGGGTGGCTATGGCTACACCTTC.

This chain joins TRBV7-9 and TRBJ2-2; D call uncertain. V was clipped by 1 base and J by 4 bases, with 7 bases between them. Germline V CDR1 and CDR2: SEHNR, FQNEAQ (reference sequence). CDR3 length: 14 residues. Written as DNA, the CDR3 is TGTGCCAGCAGCTTAGGATGGAGCACCGGGGAGCTGTTTTTT. This gives the protein CASSLGWSTGELFF.

In this sample, this clone turned up once. The chain uses TRBV30 and TRBJ1-5; TRBD1 is a possible D gene (6 bases). The V end lost 3 bases, the J end lost 1 base, and 10 bases lay between the germline ends. The CDR3 has 14 residues. From germline, CDR1 is GTSNPN and CDR2 SVGIG (reference sequence). For the CDR3, the DNA is TGTGCCTGGAGGCTCACAGGGAGCAATCAGCCCCAGCATTTT. Translated, it gives CAWRLTGSNQPQHF.

The chain recombines TRBV5-1 with TRBJ2-7, with 10 bases identical to TRBD1. CDR1 SGHRS and CDR2 YFSETQ come from the germline V gene. Unmatched junction bases numbered 8, after V lost 8 bases and J lost 6 bases. This CDR3 spans 13 amino acids. In DNA, the CDR3 is TGCGCCAGTACACGACAGGGGGCAAGCGAGCAGTACTTC. Its protein is CASTRQGASEQYF.

The genes are TRBV18 and TRBJ1-1; 8 bases are shared with TRBD1. J was trimmed by 5 bases and V by 3 bases; bases with no gene match: 8. Germline lookup yields CDR1 KGHSH and CDR2 LQKENI. This CDR3 region has 15 residues. CDR3 bases: TGTGCCAGCTCACCTTCCGGGACAGGAGGGACTGAAGCTTTCTTT. Its protein product is CASSPSGTGGTEAFF.

V is TRBV7-2 and J is TRBJ2-7; 9 nucleotides match TRBD2. J was trimmed by 5 bases and V by 0 bases; bases with no gene match: 5. The CDR3 is made up of 15 amino acids. Looked up from germline, CDR1 is SGHTA and CDR2 is FQGNSA. The CDR3 loop reads CASSLAPAGGHEQYF. In DNA, the CDR3 is TGTGCCAGCAGCTTAGCGCCGGCGGGGGGGCACGAGCAGTACTTC.

This sequence joins TRBV7-9 and TRBJ2-7; 7 nucleotides agree with TRBD2. The CDR3 extends over 15 amino acids. Germline V gene data show CDR1 as SEHNR and CDR2 as FQNEAQ (reference sequence). Germline trimming cut 0 bases from V and 1 base from J; bases unmatched to any gene: 3. The CDR3 sequence: CASSLAGGLSYEQYF. CDR3 bases: TGTGCCAGCAGCTTAGCGGGAGGGTTATCCTACGAGCAGTACTTC.

The DNA for the CDR3 is TGTGCCAGCAGTTTATACAGGGCTATGAACACTGAAGCTTTCTTT. Protein product: CASSLYRAMNTEAFF. This chain uses TRBV27 with TRBJ1-1, with D tentatively TRBD1 (6 bases). Trimming pared 1 base from V and 0 bases from J, leaving 9 bases between. Germline V lookup: CDR1 MNHEY, CDR2 SMNVEV (reference sequence). This CDR3 region has 15 residues.

There are a few counts of this clone. The rearrangement uses TRBV21-1 and TRBJ2-7; the table's D call TRBD2 went unverified against the DNA. TRBV21-1 is a pseudogene segment. The CDR3 spans 10 residues. Written as DNA, the CDR3 is TGTGCCAGCAGCAATAACGAGCAGTACTTC. The encoded protein is CASSNNEQYF.

The chain has TRBV20-1 and TRBJ1-2; D perhaps matches TRBD1 (6 bases). Germline CDR1 DFQATT, CDR2 SNEGSKA (reference sequence). V was cut by 3 bases and J by 9 bases, with 23 bases left in between. CDR3 size: 15 residues. CDR3 region: CSASIPEGVASSYTF. CDR3 DNA: TGCAGTGCTAGTATCCCCGAGGGGGTTGCTTCGAGCTACACCTTC.

This sequence joins TRBV2 and TRBJ2-3, with 7 bases identical to TRBD1. V shed 5 bases, J shed 2 bases, and the junction held 7 bases outside the gene matches. CDR1 and CDR2 from the germline V gene are SNHLY and FYNNEI. The CDR3 extends over 15 amino acids. CDR3: CASSSDRAATDTQYF. The CDR3 nucleotides read TGTGCCAGCAGTTCCGACAGGGCAGCCACAGATACGCAGTATTTT.

The chain employs TRBV18 and TRBJ1-4; tentatively, D is TRBD1 (5 bases). This CDR3 is 14 amino acids long. From germline, CDR1 is KGHSH and CDR2 LQKENI. Trimming removed 0 bases at V and 7 bases at J, with 9 bases between. CDR3 DNA: TGTGCCAGCTCACCACCAGGGGTATCTGAAAAACTGTTTTTT. Translating gives CASSPPGVSEKLFF.

CDR3 sequence (DNA): TGTGCCAGCAGTTACGGCAGCAATCAGCCCCAGCATTTT. It is translated as CASSYGSNQPQHF. The chain joins TRBV6-6 to TRBJ1-5; D unclear. V was trimmed by 2 bases and J by 1 base, leaving 3 bases between them. The CDR3 is 13 residues long. Germline V gene sequence: CDR1 MNHNY, CDR2 SVGAGI (reference sequence).

The chain employs TRBV6-2 or TRBV6-3 and TRBJ1-1; TRBD1 aligns across 7 bases. Germline assignment: CDR1 MNHEY and CDR2 SVGEGT. V gave up 6 bases and J gave up 0 bases; unmatched junction bases: 13. This CDR3 has 17 residues. The CDR3 is CASSRPAGQVMNTEAFF. The CDR3 coding sequence is TGTGCCAGCAGCCGACCCGCTGGACAGGTCATGAACACTGAAGCTTTCTTT.

V and J are TRBV7-9 and TRBJ1-1, with TRBD1 identical over 8 bases. The CDR3 sequence is 15 residues long. CDR1 is SEHNR and CDR2 is FQNEAQ in the germline V gene (reference sequence). V shed 4 bases, J shed 4 bases, and the junction held 8 bases outside the gene matches. CDR3 bases: TGTGCCAGCAGCTCCCGGACAGGGAGTCGCACTGAAGCTTTCTTT. It yields the protein CASSSRTGSRTEAFF. The full variable domain, rest sourced from reference TRBV7-9 and TRBJ1-1, is DTGVSQNPRHKITKRGQNVTFRCDPISEHNRLYWYRQTLGQGPEFLTYFQNEAQLEKSRLLSDRFSAERPKGSFSTLEIQRTEQGDSAMYLCASSSRTGSRTEAFFGQGTRLTVV.

This clone has a single count. The chain uses TRBV6-5 and TRBJ2-1, with no clear D. Germline V gives CDR1 MNHEY, CDR2 SVGAGI. CDR3 length: 12 residues. Trimming left V 6 bases short and J 8 bases short, with 11 bases between. This CDR3 is CASSGSVDEQFF. The DNA of the CDR3 is TGTGCCAGCAGCGGTTCCGTAGATGAGCAGTTCTTC.

This clone was counted once. V is TRBV6-2 or TRBV6-3 and J is TRBJ2-1; perhaps TRBD2 as D (5 bases). The CDR3 contains 13 residues. CDR1 MNHEY and CDR2 SVGEGT come from the germline V gene. V dropped 5 bases and J dropped 9 bases, with 14 bases sitting between them. Here the CDR3 reads CASSPRREGEQFF. In nucleotides, the CDR3 is TGTGCCAGCAGTCCCAGACGCGAGGGTGAGCAGTTCTTC.

This chain joins TRBV5-4 and TRBJ1-4; TRBD1 is a possible D gene (5 bases). V shed 4 bases and J shed 11 bases, with 21 bases lying between them. Germline V gives CDR1 SGHNT, CDR2 YYREEE (reference sequence). The CDR3 runs 15 residues. Here the CDR3 reads CASSGGDRPGGKLFF. Written as DNA, the CDR3 is TGTGCCAGCAGCGGGGGGGATCGGCCCGGCGGGAAACTGTTTTTT. The full variable domain, its missing parts supplied by reference TRBV5-4 and TRBJ1-4, is ETGVTQSPTHLIKTRGQQVTLRCSSQSGHNTVSWYQQALGQGPQFIFQYYREEENGRGNFPPRFSGLQFPNYSSELNVNALELDDSALYLCASSGGDRPGGKLFFGSGTQLSVL.